This T cell receptor (beta chain) originates from a study of shared clonotypes between healthy human individuals. TCRdb's copy holds only in-frame clones and misses some; the assay was immunoSEQ multiplex PCR. The repertoire has millions of clones, approximately 93% of them found once; the top ten carry around 0.4%. This clone was found once. This CDR3 contains 17 residues. V lost 4 bases and J lost 0; bases outside the gene matches: 6. CDR1 is SEHNR and CDR2 is FQNEAQ in the germline V gene (reference sequence). Recent vaccinations or acute infections were absent in the healthy HIV-negative adult donors.

This chain connects TRBV7-9 to TRBJ2-2; TRBD1 matches at 9 bases. Sequenced input: naive CD4+ T cells from PBMCs. Subset defined: CD45RA+ positively selected. The TCR comes from a man younger than 35 in good health. Some clones in this sample may be carry-over from other donors' samples. In DNA form, the CDR3 reads TGTGCCAGCAGCTCTAAGACAGGGGGAACGAACACCGGGGAGCTGTTTTTT. It specifies CASSSKTGGTNTGELFF.